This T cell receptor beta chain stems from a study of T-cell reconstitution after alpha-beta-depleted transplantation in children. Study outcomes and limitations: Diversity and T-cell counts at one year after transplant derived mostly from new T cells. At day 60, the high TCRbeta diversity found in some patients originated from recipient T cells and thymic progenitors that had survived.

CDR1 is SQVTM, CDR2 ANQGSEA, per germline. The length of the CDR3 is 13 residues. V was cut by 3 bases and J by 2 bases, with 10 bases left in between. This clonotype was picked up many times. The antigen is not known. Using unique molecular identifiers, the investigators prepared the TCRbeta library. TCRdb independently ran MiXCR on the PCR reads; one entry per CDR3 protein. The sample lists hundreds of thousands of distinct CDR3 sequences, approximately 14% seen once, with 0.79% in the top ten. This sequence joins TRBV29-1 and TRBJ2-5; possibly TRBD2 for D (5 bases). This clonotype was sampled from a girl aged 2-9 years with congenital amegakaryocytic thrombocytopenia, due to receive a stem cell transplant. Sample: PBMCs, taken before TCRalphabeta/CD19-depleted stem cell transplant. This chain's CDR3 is CSVELGGQETQYF. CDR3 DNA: TGCAGCGTTGAGTTAGGCGGGCAAGAGACCCAGTACTTC.